Following are 26 T cell receptor beta chains from one sample sequenced in a study of lymphopenia after photon versus proton radiotherapy. Libraries were prepared by immunoSEQ multiplex PCR; TCRdb keeps only in-frame clonotypes and omits some of them. The sample records approximately 91,000 clones, over 70% being singletons. The sequencing used peripheral blood, collected from a patient treated with proton-based radiotherapy. The origin of the receptors is a man aged 55 to 69 with pancreatic cancer.

The chain carries TRBV2 and TRBJ2-7, with 13 bases lining up with TRBD2. J gave up 4 bases and V 7 bases, and 7 bases lay outside the gene matches. The CDR3 loop spans 15 amino acids. From germline, CDR1 is SNHLY and CDR2 FYNNEI. The CDR3 DNA follows: TGTGCCAGCATCGAACTAGCGGGAGGGGATTACGAGCAGTACTTC. It encodes CASIELAGGDYEQYF.

The J gene is TRBJ2-7, the V gene TRBV7-3; D is perhaps TRBD1 (5 bases). Germline V gene lookup returns CDR1 SGHTA and CDR2 FQGTGA. Trimming removed 5 bases at V and 7 bases at J, with 15 bases between. The CDR3 loop spans 13 amino acids. CDR3 protein: CASSPLGVEEQYF. The CDR3 nucleotides are TGTGCCAGCAGCCCCCTAGGGGTTGAAGAGCAGTACTTC. Full variable domain (outside the CDR3, taken from reference TRBV7-3 and TRBJ2-7): GAGVSQTPSNKVTEKGKYVELRCDPISGHTALYWYRQSLGQGPEFLIYFQGTGAADDSGLPNDRFFAVRPEGSVSTLKIQRTERGDSAVYLCASSPLGVEEQYFGPGTRLTVT.

This chain uses TRBV6-1 with TRBJ2-2, with a tentative D call TRBD2 (5 bases). Looked up from germline, CDR1 is MNHNS and CDR2 is SASEGT. CDR3 size: 15 residues. V was cut by 6 bases and J by 6 bases, with 17 bases left in between. Here the CDR3 reads CASSARMRVSGELFF. The CDR3 coding sequence is TGTGCCAGCAGCGCCCGAATGAGGGTTTCCGGGGAGCTGTTTTTT.

The chain employs TRBV28 and TRBJ1-5, with D perhaps matching TRBD1 (5 bases). This CDR3 comprises 15 residues. The V gene's germline CDR1 is MDHEN and CDR2 SYDVKM. Between the trimmed V and J ends, which lost 7 bases and 4 bases, there was a span of 17 bases. The CDR3 nucleotides are TGTGCCAGCACCATGGGGGGGTTGGGGAATCAGCCCCAGCATTTT. Protein product: CASTMGGLGNQPQHF.

This clone has a handful of counts. The V gene is TRBV7-2, the J gene TRBJ2-2; the D gene is possibly TRBD2 (5 bases). CDR3 length: 14 amino acids. Germline CDR1 reads SGHTA; CDR2 reads FQGNSA. Trimming cost V 1 base and J 4 bases, with 7 bases left between them. The CDR3 sequence: CASSLGGSTGELFF. The CDR3 DNA reads TGTGCCAGCAGCTTAGGAGGGTCCACCGGGGAGCTGTTTTTT.

This sequence joins TRBV7-9 and TRBJ2-2; possible D gene TRBD1, 6 bases. The CDR3 is 15 residues long. The V end was cut by 6 bases, the J end by 3 bases, with 14 bases between. CDR1 is SEHNR, CDR2 FQNEAQ, per germline (reference sequence). DNA for the CDR3: TGTGCCAGCAGACAGGGCCTACTTCACACCGGGGAGCTGTTTTTT. It codes for CASRQGLLHTGELFF.

This rearrangement joins TRBV19 to TRBJ2-2; 13 bases line up with TRBD2. CDR1 LNHDA and CDR2 SQIVND come from the germline V gene (reference sequence). The CDR3 is 17 residues long. J was trimmed by 5 bases and V by 0 bases; bases with no gene match: 3. CDR3 amino acids: CASSIDMTSGRTGELFF. CDR3 in DNA: TGTGCCAGTAGTATAGATATGACTAGCGGGAGGACCGGGGAGCTGTTTTTT.

This clone was observed once. The chain combines TRBV6-6 with TRBJ1-5, with 11 bases lining up with TRBD1. Per germline, CDR1 MNHNY and CDR2 SVGAGI (reference sequence). The CDR3 is 15 residues long. The V segment lost 7 bases and the J segment 6 bases; nucleotides outside the gene matches: 8. CDR3 protein: CASNLGQGAGQPQHF. The CDR3 DNA is TGTGCCAGCAACCTCGGACAGGGGGCCGGTCAGCCCCAGCATTTT.

This sequence joins TRBV28 and TRBJ1-5; 10 positions match TRBD1. The CDR3 runs to 15 residues. The V gene end was trimmed by 6 bases and the J gene end by 4 bases; junction bases not matched to a gene: 6. The germline CDR1 and CDR2 sequences are MDHEN and SYDVKM. The CDR3 protein is CASRPTGGGNQPQHF. In DNA form, the CDR3 reads TGTGCCAGCAGGCCGACAGGGGGCGGTAATCAGCCCCAGCATTTT.

The V and J genes are TRBV18 and TRBJ2-7; D might be TRBD1 (7 bases). There are 14 residues in the CDR3. V gave up 3 bases and J gave up 0 bases, with 9 bases separating them. Germline CDR1 KGHSH, CDR2 LQKENI. CDR3 sequence: CASSPRDSSYEQYF. The CDR3 DNA reads TGTGCCAGCTCACCGCGGGACAGCTCCTACGAGCAGTACTTC.

V is TRBV30 and J is TRBJ1-5, with TRBD1 as a possible D gene (5 bases). The CDR3 is 13 residues long. Germline values: CDR1 GTSNPN, CDR2 SVGIG (reference sequence). V was trimmed by 0 bases and J by 5 bases, leaving 8 bases between them. CDR3 region: CAWSVGVDQPQHF. Here the CDR3 DNA reads TGTGCCTGGAGTGTAGGGGTGGATCAGCCCCAGCATTTT.

As regards this clone: The junction departs from the called germline gene at one end, perhaps through a read error. V gene TRBV19 combines with J gene TRBJ2-5; D is ambiguous. Germline loops: CDR1 LNHDA, CDR2 SQIVND (reference sequence). The CDR3 consists of 12 residues. CDR3 in amino acids: CASSLDQETQYF. CDR3 in DNA: TGTGCCAGTAGTCTAGACCAAGAGACCCAGTACTTC. Drawing the rest from reference TRBV19 and TRBJ2-5, the complete variable domain is DGGITQSPKYLFRKEGQNVTLSCEQNLNHDAMYWYRQDPGQGLRLIYYSQIVNDFQKGDIAEGYSVSREKKESFPLTVTSAQKNPTAFYLCASSLDQETQYFGPGTRLLVL.

This clone was detected only a few times. J is TRBJ1-3 and V is TRBV30; D might be TRBD1 (5 bases). There are 15 residues in the CDR3. V shed 0 bases and J shed 4 bases, with 13 bases lying between them. CDR1 is GTSNPN, CDR2 SVGIG, per germline (reference sequence). DNA for the CDR3: TGTGCCTGGAGTGTACGCGGGGGGTTCGGAAACACCATATATTTT. Encoded protein: CAWSVRGGFGNTIYF.

The chain couples TRBV19 to TRBJ2-7; D not certain. The V gene's germline CDR1 is LNHDA and CDR2 SQIVND (reference sequence). The CDR3 has 14 amino acids. Trimming removed 0 bases at V and 5 bases at J, with 11 bases between. DNA of the CDR3: TGTGCCAGTAGTATAGATGCAGTTCCCCACGAGCAGTACTTC. It is translated as CASSIDAVPHEQYF.

V and J are TRBV5-4 and TRBJ2-7; 9 bases map to TRBD2. Germline V gene lookup returns CDR1 SGHNT and CDR2 YYREEE (reference sequence). Trimming cost V 5 bases and J 1 base; bases outside gene matches: 7. The CDR3 spans 15 residues. The CDR3 loop reads CASRAAGGSSYEQYF. The CDR3 region has the DNA TGTGCCAGCAGGGCAGCGGGAGGTAGTTCCTACGAGCAGTACTTC.

This clone was observed once. The V and J genes are TRBV30 and TRBJ2-5; 8 bases fit TRBD1. The CDR3 consists of 15 residues. V lost 3 bases to trimming and J lost 1 base; unmatched junction nucleotides: 7. Germline V lookup: CDR1 GTSNPN, CDR2 SVGIG (reference sequence). CDR3 coding DNA: TGTGCCTGGAGCGCGACAGGGGCGGCCCAAGAGACCCAGTACTTC. Protein: CAWSATGAAQETQYF.

This clone was detected once. The genes are TRBV27 and TRBJ1-1; D remains ambiguous. Germline CDR1 is MNHEY and CDR2 is SMNVEV (reference sequence). The germline V and J ends were trimmed by 5 bases and 8 bases, with 21 bases remaining between them. The CDR3 runs to 15 residues. The CDR3 sequence is CASSPRGGTRIEAFF. For the CDR3, the DNA is TGTGCCAGCAGTCCCCGGGGAGGAACCAGGATAGAAGCTTTCTTT.

J is TRBJ1-2 and V is TRBV27, with a possible D match to TRBD1 (5 bases). Germline V gives CDR1 MNHEY, CDR2 SMNVEV (reference sequence). V was pared by 5 bases and J by 2 bases, with 15 bases between. The CDR3 has 15 amino acids. Here the CDR3 reads CASSPRGGMNYGYTF. CDR3 nucleotides: TGTGCCAGCAGTCCGCGGGGGGGGATGAACTATGGCTACACCTTC.

The chain has TRBV28 and TRBJ1-1; the D gene is possibly TRBD1 (6 bases). This CDR3 is built from 17 residues. Per germline, CDR1 MDHEN and CDR2 SYDVKM. V dropped 7 bases and J dropped 2 bases, with 23 bases sitting between them. CDR3 region: CASNHGWGRSRNTEAFF. The CDR3 DNA reads TGTGCCAGCAATCACGGGTGGGGGCGCTCGCGTAACACTGAAGCTTTCTTT.

This sequence joins TRBV7-9 and TRBJ2-5; D is perhaps TRBD1 (5 bases). Germline-derived CDR1 and CDR2 are SEHNR and FQNEAQ (reference sequence). The CDR3 consists of 15 residues. The V gene lost 3 bases and the J gene lost 2 bases, with 13 bases spanning the gap. CDR3 sequence: CASSFQGSLQETQYF. The CDR3, as DNA: TGTGCCAGCAGCTTCCAGGGATCCCTTCAAGAGACCCAGTACTTC.

The chain combines TRBV5-4 with TRBJ1-2; maybe TRBD1 (5 bases). This CDR3 region has 13 residues. Trimming shortened V by 6 bases and J by 5 bases, and 14 bases separated the two germline ends. Germline V gene lookup returns CDR1 SGHNT and CDR2 YYREEE (reference sequence). This CDR3 reads CASTKGELYGYTF. The CDR3 nucleotides are TGTGCCAGCACTAAAGGGGAGCTTTATGGCTACACCTTC.

The CDR3 sequence is CASSTGSGTGEGYEQYF. Written as DNA, the CDR3 is TGCGCCAGCAGCACAGGGAGCGGGACAGGGGAGGGCTACGAGCAGTACTTC. The rearrangement uses TRBV5-1 and TRBJ2-5; 10 nucleotides match TRBD1. The DNA end is more similar to TRBJ2-7, so the J call may be wrong. The CDR3 loop spans 17 amino acids. CDR1 SGHRS and CDR2 YFSETQ come from the germline V gene.

The chain employs TRBV6-1 and TRBJ1-1; D call uncertain. CDR3 length equals 13 residues. V was shortened by 7 bases and J by 8 bases, with 17 bases between the two germline ends. Germline V lookup: CDR1 MNHNS, CDR2 SASEGT. The CDR3 DNA follows: TGTGCCAGCAATTTACTGATGATGCGGGAAGCTTTCTTT. As protein: CASNLLMMREAFF.

V gene TRBV15 combines with J gene TRBJ2-5, with unresolved D. The CDR3 loop spans 14 amino acids. V lost 2 bases and J 0 bases, leaving 7 bases between the germline ends. The germline CDR1 and CDR2 sequences are LNHNV and YYDKDF (reference sequence). The CDR3 reads CATSRPRNQETQYF. CDR3 nucleotide sequence: TGTGCCACCAGCAGACCTAGAAACCAAGAGACCCAGTACTTC.

The J gene is TRBJ2-1, the V gene TRBV6-6; 10 nucleotides match TRBD2. The J segment lost 7 bases and the V segment lost 7 bases, leaving 10 bases of the junction unmatched. In germline, CDR1 is MNHNY, CDR2 SVGAGI (reference sequence). The CDR3 extends over 15 amino acids. In DNA, the CDR3 is TGTGCCAGCAATAAAGGACTAGCGGTGGTGAATGAGCAGTTCTTC. Protein product: CASNKGLAVVNEQFF.

The gene calls are TRBV28 and TRBJ1-1, with unresolved D. The CDR3 runs to 11 residues. Looked up from germline, CDR1 is MDHEN and CDR2 is SYDVKM. V lost 8 bases, J lost 1 base, and 5 bases lay in between. Here the CDR3 reads CASAGNTEAFF. DNA of the CDR3: TGTGCCAGCGCAGGGAACACTGAAGCTTTCTTT. The entire variable domain, with the rest obtained from reference TRBV28 and TRBJ1-1, is as follows: DVKVTQSSRYLVKRTGEKVFLECVQDMDHENMFWYRQDPGLGLRLIYFSYDVKMKEKGDIPEGYSVSREKKERFSLILESASTNQTSMYLCASAGNTEAFFGQGTRLTVV.